Included here is one T cell receptor beta chain sequence, with context. Its antigen is still unknown. The sample is drawn from a study of T-cell memory formation after mild COVID-19. Study-wide points: CD4/CD8 balance held among clones contracting day 15 to 85, and later expanders leaned CD4+.

The CDR3 has 14 amino acids. Germline V gene lookup returns CDR1 SGHRS and CDR2 YFSETQ. V was cut by 0 bases and J by 0 bases, with 6 bases left in between. TCRdb recomputed calls from the 5' RACE reads with MiXCR, one row per CDR3 protein. The table has about half a million distinct CDR3 sequences, 15% to 20% seen once. The origin of this receptor is an adult woman who had mild COVID-19 (a few samples of this study predate the infection). Cell type and time point are not known. Material: PBMCs or a T cell subset sorted from them (not recorded which). The rearrangement uses TRBV5-1 and TRBJ1-2; D may be TRBD1 (6 bases). This chain's CDR3 is CASSLGQANYGYTF. The CDR3, as DNA: TGCGCCAGCAGCTTGGGACAGGCTAACTATGGCTACACCTTC.